The present entry profiles one TCR beta chain with its context. V was pared by 6 bases and J by 3 bases, with 11 bases between. The germline V gene encodes CDR1 MNHEY and CDR2 SMNVEV (reference sequence). CDR3 length: 14 residues. RNA, at 0.5 to 1 ug, was reverse transcribed with random hexamers. TCR beta CDR3 was amplified by immunoSEQ multiplex PCR. This amplification extended across 54 Vbeta and 13 Jbeta segments. MiXCR, applied by TCRdb to the immunoSEQ multiplex PCR reads, yields one record per CDR3 protein. This sample carries some 120,000 distinct CDR3 sequences, about 94% of them seen once, and the ten largest clones take approximately 0.12%. The sample originates from a study of CD8 T cells in Susac syndrome. Sequencing of TCR beta drew on CD8+ and CD4+ T cells from blood. TEMRA cells were enriched by FACS, while CD8+ and CD4+ T cells were obtained through a negative isolation that was performed magnetically.

The V gene is TRBV27, the J gene TRBJ2-2; D call uncertain. The sequenced sample consisted of CD4+ T cells from PBMCs. This TCR derives from a human donor with multiple sclerosis. This chain's CDR3 is CASRAGWDTGELFF. The CDR3 DNA reads as TGTGCCAGCAGGGCCGGGTGGGACACCGGGGAGCTGTTTTTT.